This T cell receptor (beta chain) was documented in a study of T cells in Graves' hyperthyroidism and ophthalmopathy. Amplification of TCR beta CDR3 regions used RNA as the template. The HTBI set primed first-round TCR CDR3 RT-PCR. Using its own MiXCR run on the multiplex PCR reads, TCRdb lists one record per CDR3 protein. Among hundreds of thousands of distinct CDR3 sequences listed, roughly 14% were seen once. The V gene lost 0 bases and the J gene lost 4 bases, with 15 bases spanning the gap. Germline V gene data show CDR1 as SGHRS and CDR2 as YFSETQ. The CDR3 consists of 16 residues. This clonotype was observed at least ten times.

This rearrangement joins TRBV5-1 to TRBJ2-3; D is unclear. The specimen was blood. The TCR was taken from a man younger than 30 with Graves' ophthalmopathy. The CDR3 loop reads CASSLALALPADTQYF. CDR3 bases: TGCGCCAGCAGCTTGGCTCTGGCACTCCCGGCAGATACGCAGTATTTT.